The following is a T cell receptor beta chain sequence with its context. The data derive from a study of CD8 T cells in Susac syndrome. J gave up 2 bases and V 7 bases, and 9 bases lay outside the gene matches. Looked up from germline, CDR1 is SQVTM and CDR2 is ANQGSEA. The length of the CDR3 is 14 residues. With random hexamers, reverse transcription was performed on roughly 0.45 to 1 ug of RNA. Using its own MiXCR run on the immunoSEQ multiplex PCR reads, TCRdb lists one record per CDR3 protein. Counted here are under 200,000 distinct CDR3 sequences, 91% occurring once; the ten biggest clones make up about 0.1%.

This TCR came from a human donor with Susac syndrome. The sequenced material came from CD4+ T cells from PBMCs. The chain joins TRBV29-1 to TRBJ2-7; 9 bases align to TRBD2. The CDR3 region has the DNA TGCAGCGACCCGACTAGCGGATTAACCTACGAGCAGTACTTC. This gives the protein CSDPTSGLTYEQYF.